Presented here are 5 T cell receptor beta chains from one specimen sequenced in a study of PD-1 blockade in classical Hodgkin lymphoma. Relapses following autologous stem cell transplantation were seen in all patients, with brentuximab vedotin exposure varying. The authors purified CD4+ T cells from thawed PBMCs by magnetic negative selection. Here immunoSEQ multiplex PCR was the method, and the copy in TCRdb shows in-frame clones only, minus some. The repertoire includes about 31,000 clones, 85% to 90% of them detected once, and about 2.6% sits in the top ten. The sample in question was CD4+ T cells from blood, obtained at baseline. These receptors all come from a human donor with classical Hodgkin lymphoma.

The chain combines TRBV29-1 with TRBJ2-2; maybe TRBD2 (7 bases). The CDR3 runs to 15 residues. Deletions cut 6 bases from V and 6 bases from J, with 20 bases between. Germline CDR1 is SQVTM and CDR2 is ANQGSEA. CDR3 DNA: TGCAGCGTCGAGGCGGGGGCCTCGGGCGCCGGGGAGCTGTTTTTT. This codes for CSVEAGASGAGELFF.

V and J are TRBV18 and TRBJ1-3, with 7 bases matching TRBD1. Trimming removed 3 bases from V and 6 bases from J; junction bases left unmatched: 8. The V gene's germline CDR1 is KGHSH and CDR2 LQKENI. This CDR3 comprises 15 residues. This CDR3 reads CASSPLGQALNTIYF. In DNA form, the CDR3 reads TGTGCCAGCTCACCTCTCGGACAGGCGTTAAACACCATATATTTT.

The chain employs TRBV5-6 and TRBJ1-6; D call uncertain. V gave up 3 bases and J gave up 6 bases, with 7 bases separating them. The V gene's germline CDR1 is SGHDT and CDR2 YYEEEE. The CDR3 extends over 13 amino acids. The CDR3 DNA sequence: TGTGCCAGCAGCTATCAACGTAATTCACCCCTCCACTTT. Its translation is CASSYQRNSPLHF.

This rearrangement joins TRBV7-2 to TRBJ2-2, with 9 bases aligning to TRBD1. V lost 5 bases, J lost 6 bases, and 4 bases stayed unmatched. Germline V gene data show CDR1 as SGHTA and CDR2 as FQGNSA. The CDR3 is 14 residues long. For the CDR3, the DNA is TGTGCCAGCAGCCCGCGGACAGGGGCCGGGGAGCTGTTTTTT. This sequence encodes CASSPRTGAGELFF. Full variable domain (missing parts from reference TRBV7-2 and TRBJ2-2): GAGVSQSPSNKVTEKGKDVELRCDPISGHTALYWYRQSLGQGLEFLIYFQGNSAPDKSGLPSDRFSAERTGGSVSTLTIQRTQQEDSAVYLCASSPRTGAGELFFGEGSRLTVL.

The chain is built from TRBV7-2 and TRBJ1-2; D is ambiguous. The CDR3 consists of 15 residues. V was shortened by 1 base and J by 4 bases, with 13 bases between the two germline ends. Germline loops: CDR1 SGHTA, CDR2 FQGNSA. The CDR3 reads CASSLGQEGLYGYTF. The CDR3 bases are TGTGCCAGCAGCTTAGGGCAGGAAGGACTCTATGGCTACACCTTC.